A selection of T cell receptor beta chains follows, all from one sample in a study of blood T cell repertoires in COVID-19. TCRdb's copy holds only in-frame clones and misses some; the assay was immunoSEQ multiplex PCR. The data show a few hundred thousand clones, about 91% seen once. Sequencing was performed on PBMCs or T cells enriched from blood (not recorded which). The receptors shown here come from a human donor in a cohort exposed to, infected with or recovered from COVID-19 (not recorded which). The donor label of this sample is uncertain. Each CDR3 is given with its conserved first and last residue. A D gene is named only where the DNA matches it firmly. The size of a clone is reported for some rows only, either as once, few or many, or as a class for expanded clones.

CDR3: CASSRDRGSHQPQHF; DNA: TGTGCCAGCAGCCGTGACAGGGGTTCCCATCAGCCCCAGCATTTT; length: 15; V: TRBV5-6; size: once; J: TRBJ1-5; D: TRBD1
CDR3: CASSVGDRDYSPLHF; DNA: TGTGCCAGCAGCGTTGGTGACAGGGATTATTCACCCCTCCACTTT; length: 15; V: TRBV9; size: NA; J: TRBJ1-6; D: TRBD1
CDR3: CASLGRDGDNEQFF; DNA: TGTGCCAGCCTTGGGAGGGACGGAGACAATGAGCAGTTCTTC; length: 14; V: TRBV2; size: NA; J: TRBJ2-1; D: TRBD2
CDR3: CASSYSGQGEGGYTF; DNA: TGTGCCAGCAGTTACTCCGGACAGGGAGAGGGTGGCTACACCTTC; length: 15; V: TRBV6-5; size: NA; J: TRBJ1-2; D: TRBD1
CDR3: CASSPGAGGLEAFF; DNA: TGTGCCAGCTCACCAGGTGCGGGGGGATTGGAAGCTTTCTTT; length: 14; V: TRBV18; size: NA; J: TRBJ1-1; D: NA
CDR3: CAWSETSGGDEQFF; DNA: TGTGCCTGGAGCGAGACTAGCGGGGGCGATGAGCAGTTCTTC; length: 14; V: TRBV30; size: NA; J: TRBJ2-1; D: TRBD2
CDR3: CATSDQRGPTDTQYF; DNA: TGTGCCACCAGTGACCAGCGGGGACCCACAGATACGCAGTATTTT; length: 15; V: TRBV24-1; size: NA; J: TRBJ2-3; D: TRBD2
CDR3: CASLGPRGTGELFF; DNA: TGTGCCAGCTTGGGCCCCCGGGGGACCGGGGAGCTGTTTTTT; length: 14; V: TRBV2; size: NA; J: TRBJ2-2; D: NA
CDR3: CASSYSQGYNSPLHF; DNA: TGTGCCAGCAGTTACAGCCAGGGGTATAATTCACCCCTCCACTTT; length: 15; V: TRBV6-5; size: NA; J: TRBJ1-6; D: NA
CDR3: CASSYPRGGTEAFF; DNA: TGTGCCAGCAGTTACCCACGCGGCGGCACTGAAGCTTTCTTT; length: 14; V: TRBV11-2; size: few; J: TRBJ1-1; D: NA
CDR3: CASSDSIQETQYF; DNA: TGTGCCAGCAGCGACTCAATCCAAGAGACCCAGTACTTC; length: 13; V: TRBV5-4; size: once; J: TRBJ2-5; D: NA
CDR3: CASSQVISRRGRNTEAFF; DNA: TGTGCCAGCAGCCAAGTAATATCTAGGCGGGGGAGGAACACTGAAGCTTTCTTT; length: 18; V: TRBV3-1/TRBV3-2; size: NA; J: TRBJ1-1; D: NA
CDR3: CASGGGPVGTEAFF; DNA: TGCGCCAGCGGGGGAGGGCCAGTTGGCACTGAAGCTTTCTTT; length: 14; V: TRBV10-1; size: NA; J: TRBJ1-1; D: NA
CDR3: CASSRNRKRFTDTQYF; DNA: TGTGCCAGCTCCCGAAACCGTAAGCGCTTTACAGATACGCAGTATTTT; length: 16; V: TRBV18; size: NA; J: TRBJ2-3; D: NA
CDR3: CASSLQGHNEQFF; DNA: TGTGCCAGCAGCTTACAGGGGCACAATGAGCAGTTCTTC; length: 13; V: TRBV7-8; size: NA; J: TRBJ2-1; D: NA
CDR3: CASSDNSYEQYF; DNA: TGTGCCAGCAGTGACAATTCCTACGAGCAGTACTTC; length: 12; V: TRBV2; size: NA; J: TRBJ2-7; D: NA
CDR3: CASSPRQGTNEKLFF; DNA: TGTGCCAGCTCACCTCGACAGGGGACTAATGAAAAACTGTTTTTT; length: 15; V: TRBV18; size: NA; J: TRBJ1-4; D: TRBD1
CDR3: CATSDRGGLEETQYF; DNA: TGTGCCACCAGTGACCGCGGGGGGCTGGAAGAGACCCAGTACTTC; length: 15; V: TRBV24-1; size: NA; J: TRBJ2-5; D: TRBD2
CDR3: CAISETERLAEFF; DNA: TGTGCCATCAGTGAGACCGAGAGACTAGCAGAGTTCTTC; length: 13; V: TRBV10-3; size: NA; J: TRBJ2-1; D: TRBD2
CDR3: CASSRLAGTTDTQYF; DNA: TGCGCCAGCAGCCGACTAGCGGGTACCACAGATACGCAGTATTTT; length: 15; V: TRBV5-1; size: NA; J: TRBJ2-3; D: TRBD2
CDR3: CAWSVLAGGLSTDTQYF; DNA: TGTGCCTGGAGTGTACTAGCGGGGGGACTTAGCACAGATACGCAGTATTTT; length: 17; V: TRBV30; size: NA; J: TRBJ2-3; D: TRBD2
CDR3: CASSDTRGSPLHF; DNA: TGTGCCAGCAGTGATACAAGGGGGTCACCCCTCCACTTT; length: 13; V: TRBV6-4; size: NA; J: TRBJ1-6; D: NA
CDR3: CASSVTGEYGYTF; DNA: TGTGCCAGCAGTGTGACAGGGGAGTATGGCTACACCTTC; length: 13; V: TRBV25-1; size: NA; J: TRBJ1-2; D: TRBD1
CDR3: CASSLGGGRTEAFF; DNA: TGTGCCAGCAGCCTTGGGGGGGGTAGGACTGAAGCTTTCTTT; length: 14; V: TRBV5-4; size: NA; J: TRBJ1-1; D: NA
CDR3: CASSPGGRASGGRETQYF; DNA: TGTGCCAGCAGCCCTGGTGGTCGGGCGAGTGGAGGACGAGAGACCCAGTACTTC; length: 18; V: TRBV14; size: NA; J: TRBJ2-5; D: NA
CDR3: CASSIQGSNYGYTF; DNA: TGTGCCAGTAGTATTCAGGGATCCAACTATGGCTACACCTTC; length: 14; V: TRBV19; size: NA; J: TRBJ1-2; D: NA